This T cell receptor (beta chain) derives from a study of T cell responses to AZD1222 COVID-19 vaccine. Study findings and constraints: A mostly white British donor set with more females was recruited, and clonal diversity was possibly underestimated. Just a handful of people given AZD1222 tested seropositive at baseline.

J gave up 6 bases and V 0 bases, and 7 bases lay outside the gene matches. Germline loops: CDR1 SGHAT, CDR2 FQNNGV. The CDR3 is made up of 15 amino acids. Libraries were prepared by immunoSEQ multiplex PCR; TCRdb keeps only in-frame clonotypes and omits some of them. The repertoire has 150,000 or so clones, 90% to 95% of them found once; the top ten carry approximately 0.88%. About this clone itself: Its antigen remains unidentified.

The genes are TRBV11-2 and TRBJ1-2, with 7 nucleotides matching TRBD1. This specimen consisted of peripheral blood, obtained on day 0 of AZD1222 vaccination. This TCR came from an adult in good health. Written as DNA, the CDR3 is TGTGCCAGCAGCTTAGATAACAGGGGTGCCCATGGCTACACCTTC. Encoded protein: CASSLDNRGAHGYTF.